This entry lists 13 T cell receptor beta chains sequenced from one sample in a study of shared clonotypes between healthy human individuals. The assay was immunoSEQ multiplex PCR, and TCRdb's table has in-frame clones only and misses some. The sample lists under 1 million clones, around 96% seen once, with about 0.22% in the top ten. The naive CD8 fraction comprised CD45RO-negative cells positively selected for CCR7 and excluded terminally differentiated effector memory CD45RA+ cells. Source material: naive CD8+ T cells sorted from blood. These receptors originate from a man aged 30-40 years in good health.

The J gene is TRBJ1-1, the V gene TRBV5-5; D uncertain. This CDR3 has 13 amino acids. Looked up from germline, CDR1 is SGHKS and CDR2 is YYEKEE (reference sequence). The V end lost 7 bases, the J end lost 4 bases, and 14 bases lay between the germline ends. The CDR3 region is CASAYPGSTEAFF. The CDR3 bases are TGTGCCAGCGCTTACCCAGGTAGCACTGAAGCTTTCTTT.

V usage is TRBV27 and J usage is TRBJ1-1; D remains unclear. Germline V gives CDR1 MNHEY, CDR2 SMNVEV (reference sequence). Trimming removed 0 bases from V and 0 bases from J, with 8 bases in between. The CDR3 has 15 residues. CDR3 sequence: CASSLSEGLNTEAFF. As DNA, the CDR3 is TGTGCCAGCAGTTTATCAGAGGGTCTGAACACTGAAGCTTTCTTT.

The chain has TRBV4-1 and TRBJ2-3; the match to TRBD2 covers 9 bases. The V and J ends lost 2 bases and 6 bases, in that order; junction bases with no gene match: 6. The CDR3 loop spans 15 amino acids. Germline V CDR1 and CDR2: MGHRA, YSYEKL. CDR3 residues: CASSQFSGRSDTQYF. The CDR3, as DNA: TGCGCCAGCAGCCAATTCAGCGGGAGGTCCGATACGCAGTATTTT.

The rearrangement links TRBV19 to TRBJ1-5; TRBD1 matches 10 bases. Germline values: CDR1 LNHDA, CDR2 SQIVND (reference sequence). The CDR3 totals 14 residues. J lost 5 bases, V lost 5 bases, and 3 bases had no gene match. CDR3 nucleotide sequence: TGTGCCAGTAGTGGGGGGACAGGGGATCAGCCCCAGCATTTT. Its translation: CASSGGTGDQPQHF.

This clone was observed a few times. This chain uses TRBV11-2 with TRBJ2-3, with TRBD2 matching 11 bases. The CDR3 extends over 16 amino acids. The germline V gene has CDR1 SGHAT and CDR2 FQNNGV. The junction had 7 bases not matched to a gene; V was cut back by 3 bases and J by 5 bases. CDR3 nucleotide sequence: TGTGCCAGCAGCTTTATGACTAGCGGGGCGCTAGATACGCAGTATTTT. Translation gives CASSFMTSGALDTQYF.

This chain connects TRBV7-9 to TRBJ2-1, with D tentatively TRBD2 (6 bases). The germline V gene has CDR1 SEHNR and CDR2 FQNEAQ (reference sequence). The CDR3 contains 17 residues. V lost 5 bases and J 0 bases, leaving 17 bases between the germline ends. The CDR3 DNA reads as TGTGCCAGCAGCCGCGCCCCGGAGGGCCTCTCCTACAATGAGCAGTTCTTC. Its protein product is CASSRAPEGLSYNEQFF. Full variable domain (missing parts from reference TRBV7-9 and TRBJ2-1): DTGVSQNPRHKITKRGQNVTFRCDPISEHNRLYWYRQTLGQGPEFLTYFQNEAQLEKSRLLSDRFSAERPKGSFSTLEIQRTEQGDSAMYLCASSRAPEGLSYNEQFFGPGTRLTVL.

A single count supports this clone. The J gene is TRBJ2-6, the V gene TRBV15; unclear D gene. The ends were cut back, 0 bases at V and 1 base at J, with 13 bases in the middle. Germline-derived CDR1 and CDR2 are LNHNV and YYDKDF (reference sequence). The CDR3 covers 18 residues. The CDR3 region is CATSRDRAHTSGANVLTF. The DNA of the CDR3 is TGTGCCACCAGCAGAGATCGCGCCCATACATCTGGGGCCAACGTCCTGACTTTC.

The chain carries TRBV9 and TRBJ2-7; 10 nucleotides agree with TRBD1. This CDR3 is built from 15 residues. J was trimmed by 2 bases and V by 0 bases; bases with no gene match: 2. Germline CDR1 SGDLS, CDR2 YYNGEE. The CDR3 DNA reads TGTGCCAGCAGCGTAGGACAGGGGGCACCCTACGAGCAGTACTTC. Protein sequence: CASSVGQGAPYEQYF.

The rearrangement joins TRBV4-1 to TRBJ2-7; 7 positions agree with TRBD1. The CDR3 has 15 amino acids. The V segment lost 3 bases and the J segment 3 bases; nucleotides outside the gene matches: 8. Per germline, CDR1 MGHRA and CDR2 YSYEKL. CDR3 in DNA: TGCGCCAGCAGCCAGGCGACAGGGTGGCTCTACGAGCAGTACTTC. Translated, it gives CASSQATGWLYEQYF.

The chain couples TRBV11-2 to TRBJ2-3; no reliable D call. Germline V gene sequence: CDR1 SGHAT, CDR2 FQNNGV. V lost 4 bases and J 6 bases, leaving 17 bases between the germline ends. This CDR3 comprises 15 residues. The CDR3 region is CASSSSGIAGDTQYF. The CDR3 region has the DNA TGTGCCAGCAGCTCCTCGGGCATAGCCGGGGATACGCAGTATTTT.

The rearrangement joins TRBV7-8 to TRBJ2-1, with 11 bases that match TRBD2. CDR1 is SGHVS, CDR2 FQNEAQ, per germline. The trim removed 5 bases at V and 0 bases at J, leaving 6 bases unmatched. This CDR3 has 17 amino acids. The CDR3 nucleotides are TGTGCCAGCAGCCATCCAACTAGCGGGAGCTCCTACAATGAGCAGTTCTTC. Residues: CASSHPTSGSSYNEQFF.

In DNA, the CDR3 is TGTGCCAGCAGCGGAAGGCGGGAGGTTCGAGAGACCCAGTACTTC. Translation gives CASSGRREVRETQYF. The chain employs TRBV6-1 and TRBJ2-5, with 8 bases lining up with TRBD2. Germline values: CDR1 MNHNS, CDR2 SASEGT. The CDR3 has 15 amino acids. Trimming took 6 bases from V and 4 from J; bases not matched to a gene: 10.

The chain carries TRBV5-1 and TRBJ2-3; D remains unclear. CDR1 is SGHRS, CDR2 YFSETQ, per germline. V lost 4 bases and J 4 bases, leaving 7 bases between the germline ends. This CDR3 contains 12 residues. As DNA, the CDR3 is TGCGCCAGCAGCCAAATCCCAGATACGCAGTATTTT. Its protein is CASSQIPDTQYF.